The TCR beta chain under discussion was sequenced for a study of cytomegalovirus exposure and HLA in healthy donors. Broader study findings: In a later analysis, compared with equally common non-associated chains, HLA-associated beta chains were more expanded.

Whereas donors were nominally healthy upon sampling, unrecorded immune exposures were probable. As to this clone: Its target is unknown.

13 Jbeta primers and 60 Vbeta primers were used for the PCR. The table came from immunoSEQ multiplex PCR; TCRdb's copy has only in-frame clones and leaves some out. The sample includes 150,000 to 250,000 clones, 70% to 85% of them seen just once. This sequence originates from a woman aged 30 to 39 in good health and CMV-seropositive. The specimen was PBMCs.

CDR3 residues: CASSRQGWNEQFF. CDR3 nucleotide sequence: TGTGCCAGCAGTAGACAGGGGTGGAATGAGCAGTTCTTC. V gene TRBV6-1 combines with J gene TRBJ2-1; 8 bases fit TRBD1. J gave up 7 bases and V 5 bases, and 4 bases lay outside the gene matches. Germline V CDR1 and CDR2: MNHNS, SASEGT. This CDR3 contains 13 residues.